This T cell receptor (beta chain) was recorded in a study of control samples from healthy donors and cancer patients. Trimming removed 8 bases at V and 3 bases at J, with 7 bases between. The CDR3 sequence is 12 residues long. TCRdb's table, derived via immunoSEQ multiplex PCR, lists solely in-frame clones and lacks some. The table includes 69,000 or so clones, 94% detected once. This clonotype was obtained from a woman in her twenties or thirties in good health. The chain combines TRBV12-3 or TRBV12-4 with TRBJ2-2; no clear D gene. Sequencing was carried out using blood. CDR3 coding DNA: TGTGCCAGCGGGTTATACACCGGGGAGCTGTTTTTT. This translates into CASGLYTGELFF.